These 3 T cell receptor beta chains originate from one sample sequenced in a study of T cells after yellow fever vaccination. TCRdb ran MiXCR on the 5' RACE reads and lists one entry per CDR3 protein. In the table there are some 160,000 distinct CDR3 sequences, approximately 9.7% of which are singletons. Sequenced here: CD8+ T cells sorted from PBMCs, sampled 45 days after the yellow fever booster vaccination. These receptors were taken from a young man who received the YFV17D yellow fever vaccine.

This clonotype was seen many times. The gene calls are TRBV21-1 and TRBJ2-3; TRBD2, the table's D call, was not compared with the DNA. TRBV21-1 is recorded as a pseudogene. This CDR3 contains 14 residues. The DNA for the CDR3 is TGTGCCAGCAGCAACGGTGGGGGAGGAGATACGCAGTATTTT. Residues: CASSNGGGGDTQYF.

The chain uses TRBV27 and TRBJ2-7; possible D gene TRBD2, 7 bases. Trimming took 2 bases from V and 6 from J, leaving 14 bases between them. From germline, CDR1 is MNHEY and CDR2 SMNVEV (reference sequence). This CDR3 region has 14 residues. The CDR3 sequence: CASSLAGATFEQYF. The DNA of the CDR3 is TGTGCCAGCAGTTTAGCGGGGGCTACTTTCGAGCAGTACTTC.

This clonotype occurred once. The chain combines TRBV29-1 with TRBJ2-5; TRBD1 might be the D (5 bases). Deletions cut 4 bases from V and 0 bases from J, with 15 bases between. The CDR3 extends over 15 amino acids. From germline, CDR1 is SQVTM and CDR2 ANQGSEA. CDR3 residues: CSVVFSRVNQETQYF. The CDR3 DNA reads as TGCAGCGTTGTATTTTCCAGGGTAAACCAAGAGACCCAGTACTTC.